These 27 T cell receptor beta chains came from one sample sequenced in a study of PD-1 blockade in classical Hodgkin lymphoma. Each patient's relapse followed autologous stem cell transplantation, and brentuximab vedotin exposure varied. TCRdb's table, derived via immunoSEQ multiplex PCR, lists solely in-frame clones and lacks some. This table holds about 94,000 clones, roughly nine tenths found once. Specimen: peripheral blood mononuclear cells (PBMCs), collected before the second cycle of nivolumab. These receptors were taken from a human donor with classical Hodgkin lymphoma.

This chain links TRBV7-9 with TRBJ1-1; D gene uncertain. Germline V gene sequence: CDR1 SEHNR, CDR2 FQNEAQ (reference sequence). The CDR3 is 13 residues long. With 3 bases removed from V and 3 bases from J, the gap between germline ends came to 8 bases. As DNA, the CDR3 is TGTGCCAGCAGCTTCACATCATACACTGAAGCTTTCTTT. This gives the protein CASSFTSYTEAFF.

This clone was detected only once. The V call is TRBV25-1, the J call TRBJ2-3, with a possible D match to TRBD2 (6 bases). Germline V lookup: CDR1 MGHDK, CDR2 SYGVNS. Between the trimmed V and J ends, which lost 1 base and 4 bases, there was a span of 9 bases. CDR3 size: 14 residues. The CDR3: CASSEFWDSDTQYF. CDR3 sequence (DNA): TGTGCCAGCAGTGAATTCTGGGACTCAGATACGCAGTATTTT.

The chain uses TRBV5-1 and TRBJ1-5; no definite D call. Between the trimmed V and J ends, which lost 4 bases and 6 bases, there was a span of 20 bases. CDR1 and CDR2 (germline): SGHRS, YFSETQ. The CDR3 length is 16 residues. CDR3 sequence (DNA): TGCGCCAGCAGCAGCAAGCGGACGGAAGACACTCAGCCCCAGCATTTT. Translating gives CASSSKRTEDTQPQHF.

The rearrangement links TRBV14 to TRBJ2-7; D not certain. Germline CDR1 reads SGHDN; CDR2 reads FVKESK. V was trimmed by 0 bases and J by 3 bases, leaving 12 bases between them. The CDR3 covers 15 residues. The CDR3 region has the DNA TGTGCCAGCAGCCAAGATTATGGTAGTAGCTACGAGCAGTACTTC. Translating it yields CASSQDYGSSYEQYF.

CDR3 region: CALQAGVGAQYEQYF. CDR3 sequence (DNA): TGTGCCTTACAGGCGGGTGTGGGGGCTCAGTACGAGCAGTACTTC. J is TRBJ2-7 and V is TRBV10-3, with D tentatively TRBD1 (6 bases). Trimming pared 11 bases from V and 4 bases from J, leaving 24 bases between. The CDR3 has 15 residues. Germline CDR1 reads ENHRY; CDR2 reads SYGVKD.

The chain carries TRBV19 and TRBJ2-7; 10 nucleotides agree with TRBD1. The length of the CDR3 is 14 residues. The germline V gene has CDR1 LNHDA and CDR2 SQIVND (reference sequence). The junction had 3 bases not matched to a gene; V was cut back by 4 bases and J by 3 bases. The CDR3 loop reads CASSTGQGGYEQYF. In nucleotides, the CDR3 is TGTGCCAGTAGTACCGGACAGGGGGGCTACGAGCAGTACTTC.

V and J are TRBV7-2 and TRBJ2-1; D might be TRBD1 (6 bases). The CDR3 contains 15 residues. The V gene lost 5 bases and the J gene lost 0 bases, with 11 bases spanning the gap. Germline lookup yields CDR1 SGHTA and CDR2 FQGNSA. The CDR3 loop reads CASSPDRNSYNEQFF. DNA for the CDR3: TGTGCCAGCAGCCCCGACAGGAACTCCTACAATGAGCAGTTCTTC.

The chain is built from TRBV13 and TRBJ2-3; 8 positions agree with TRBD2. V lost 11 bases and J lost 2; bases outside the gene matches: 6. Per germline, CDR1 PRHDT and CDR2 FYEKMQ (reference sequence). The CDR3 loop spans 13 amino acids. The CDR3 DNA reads TGTGCCTGCCGACTAGCGCCCACAGATACGCAGTATTTT. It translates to CACRLAPTDTQYF.

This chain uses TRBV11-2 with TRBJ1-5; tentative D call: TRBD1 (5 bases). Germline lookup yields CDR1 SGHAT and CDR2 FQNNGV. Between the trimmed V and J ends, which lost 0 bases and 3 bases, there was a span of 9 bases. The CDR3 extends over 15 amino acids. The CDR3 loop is CASSLDGHLNQPQHF. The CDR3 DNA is TGTGCCAGCAGCTTAGACGGACACCTCAATCAGCCCCAGCATTTT. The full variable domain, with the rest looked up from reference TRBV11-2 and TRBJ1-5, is EAGVAQSPRYKIIEKRQSVAFWCNPISGHATLYWYQQILGQGPKLLIQFQNNGVVDDSQLPKDRFSAERLKGVDSTLKIQPAKLEDSAVYLCASSLDGHLNQPQHFGDGTRLSIL.

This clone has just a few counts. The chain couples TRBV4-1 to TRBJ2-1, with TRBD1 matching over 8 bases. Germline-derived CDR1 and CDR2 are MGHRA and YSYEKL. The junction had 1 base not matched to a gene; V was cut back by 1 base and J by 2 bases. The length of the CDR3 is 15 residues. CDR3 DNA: TGCGCCAGCAGCCAAGGGACAGGGACCTACAATGAGCAGTTCTTC. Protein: CASSQGTGTYNEQFF.

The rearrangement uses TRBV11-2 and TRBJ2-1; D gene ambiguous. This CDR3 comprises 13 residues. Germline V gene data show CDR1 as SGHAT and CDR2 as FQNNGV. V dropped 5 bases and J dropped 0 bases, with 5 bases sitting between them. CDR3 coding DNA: TGTGCCAGCAGCATAACCTCCTACAATGAGCAGTTCTTC. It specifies CASSITSYNEQFF.

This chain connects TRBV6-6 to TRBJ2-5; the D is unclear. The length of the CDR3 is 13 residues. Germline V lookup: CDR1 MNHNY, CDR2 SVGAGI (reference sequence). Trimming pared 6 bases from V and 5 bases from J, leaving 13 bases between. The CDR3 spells CASRFGSIETQYF. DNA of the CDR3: TGTGCCAGCAGGTTTGGTAGTATCGAGACCCAGTACTTC.

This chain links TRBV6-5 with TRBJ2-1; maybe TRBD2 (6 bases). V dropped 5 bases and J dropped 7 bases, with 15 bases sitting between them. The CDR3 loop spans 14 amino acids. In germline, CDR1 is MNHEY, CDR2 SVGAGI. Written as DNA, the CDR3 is TGTGCCAGCAGTCCCCGACTAGTCTCTAATGAGCAGTTCTTC. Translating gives CASSPRLVSNEQFF.

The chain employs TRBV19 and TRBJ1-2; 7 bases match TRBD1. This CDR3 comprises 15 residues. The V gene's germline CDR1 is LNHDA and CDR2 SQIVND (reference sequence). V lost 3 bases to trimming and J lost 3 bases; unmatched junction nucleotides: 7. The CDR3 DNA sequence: TGTGCCAGTAGTATGGAAATGACAGGGCACTATGGCTACACCTTC. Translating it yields CASSMEMTGHYGYTF. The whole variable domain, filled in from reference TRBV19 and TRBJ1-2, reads DGGITQSPKYLFRKEGQNVTLSCEQNLNHDAMYWYRQDPGQGLRLIYYSQIVNDFQKGDIAEGYSVSREKKESFPLTVTSAQKNPTAFYLCASSMEMTGHYGYTFGSGTRLTVV.

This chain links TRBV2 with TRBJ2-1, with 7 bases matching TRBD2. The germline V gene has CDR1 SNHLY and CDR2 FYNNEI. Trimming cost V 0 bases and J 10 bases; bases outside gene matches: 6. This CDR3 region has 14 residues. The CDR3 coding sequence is TGTGCCAGCAGTGAAGCGCTTAAAGCGGGGGAGCAGTTCTTC. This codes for CASSEALKAGEQFF. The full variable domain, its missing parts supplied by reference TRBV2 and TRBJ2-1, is EPEVTQTPSHQVTQMGQEVILRCVPISNHLYFYWYRQILGQKVEFLVSFYNNEISEKSEIFDDQFSVERPDGSNFTLKIRSTKLEDSAMYFCASSEALKAGEQFFGPGTRLTVL.

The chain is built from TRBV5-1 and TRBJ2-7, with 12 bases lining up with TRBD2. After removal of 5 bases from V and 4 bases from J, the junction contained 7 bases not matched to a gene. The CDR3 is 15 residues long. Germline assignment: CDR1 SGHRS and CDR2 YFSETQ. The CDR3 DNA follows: TGCGCCAGCAGTCCGACTAGCGGGGGAGGGTACGAGCAGTACTTC. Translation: CASSPTSGGGYEQYF.

The CDR3 bases are TGCGCCAGCAGCCATCGGGGGCAAAGCAATCAGCCCCAGCATTTT. Amino acid sequence: CASSHRGQSNQPQHF. The V gene is TRBV4-1, the J gene TRBJ1-5; perhaps TRBD1 as D (6 bases). Trimming took off 3 bases at V and 1 base at J, with 10 bases between the two ends. This CDR3 region has 15 residues. Germline V CDR1 and CDR2: MGHRA, YSYEKL.

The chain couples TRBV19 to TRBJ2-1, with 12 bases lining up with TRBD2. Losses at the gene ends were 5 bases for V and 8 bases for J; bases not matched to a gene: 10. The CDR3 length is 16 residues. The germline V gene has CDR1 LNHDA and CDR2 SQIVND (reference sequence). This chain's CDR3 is CASSSPSGRAVYEQFF. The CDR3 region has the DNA TGTGCCAGTAGTTCCCCTAGCGGGAGGGCCGTCTATGAGCAGTTCTTC.

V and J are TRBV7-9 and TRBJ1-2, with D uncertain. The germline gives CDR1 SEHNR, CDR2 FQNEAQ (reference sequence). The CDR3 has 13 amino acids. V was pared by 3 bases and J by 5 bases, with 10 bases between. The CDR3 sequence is CASSFNSPYGYTF. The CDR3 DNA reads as TGTGCCAGCAGCTTTAACAGCCCGTATGGCTACACCTTC.

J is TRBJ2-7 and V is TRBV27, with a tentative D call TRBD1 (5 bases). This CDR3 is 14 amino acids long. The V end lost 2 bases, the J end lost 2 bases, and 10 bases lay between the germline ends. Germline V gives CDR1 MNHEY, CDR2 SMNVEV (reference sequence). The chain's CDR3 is CASSLGRQTYEQYF. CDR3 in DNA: TGTGCCAGCAGTTTAGGGCGACAGACCTACGAGCAGTACTTC.

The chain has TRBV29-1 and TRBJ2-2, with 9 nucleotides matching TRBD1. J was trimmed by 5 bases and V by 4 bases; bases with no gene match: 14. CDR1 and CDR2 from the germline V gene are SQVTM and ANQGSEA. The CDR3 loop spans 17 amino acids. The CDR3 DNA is TGCAGCGTTGCCAGGACCACAGGGGGCGCATGGACCGGGGAGCTGTTTTTT. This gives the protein CSVARTTGGAWTGELFF.

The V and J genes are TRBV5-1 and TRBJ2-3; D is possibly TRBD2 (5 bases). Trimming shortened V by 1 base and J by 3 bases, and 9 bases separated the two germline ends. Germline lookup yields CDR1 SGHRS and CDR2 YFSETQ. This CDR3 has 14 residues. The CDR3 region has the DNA TGCGCCAGCAGCTTGAGGCGAGGGACAGATACGCAGTATTTT. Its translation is CASSLRRGTDTQYF.

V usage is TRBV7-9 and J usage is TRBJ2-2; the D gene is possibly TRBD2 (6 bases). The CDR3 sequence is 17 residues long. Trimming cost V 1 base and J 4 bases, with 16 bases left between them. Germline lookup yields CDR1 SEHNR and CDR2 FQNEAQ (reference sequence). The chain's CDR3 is CASSLVGALASTGELFF. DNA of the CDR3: TGTGCCAGCAGCTTAGTTGGGGCCCTAGCGAGCACCGGGGAGCTGTTTTTT. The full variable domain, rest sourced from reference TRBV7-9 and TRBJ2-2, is DTGVSQNPRHKITKRGQNVTFRCDPISEHNRLYWYRQTLGQGPEFLTYFQNEAQLEKSRLLSDRFSAERPKGSFSTLEIQRTEQGDSAMYLCASSLVGALASTGELFFGEGSRLTVL.

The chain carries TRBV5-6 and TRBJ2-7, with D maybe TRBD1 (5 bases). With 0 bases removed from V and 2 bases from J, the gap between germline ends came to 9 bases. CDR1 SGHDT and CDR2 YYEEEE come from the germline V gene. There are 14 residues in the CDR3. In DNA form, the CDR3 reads TGTGCCAGCAGCTTGGAAAGGGGTACCTACGAGCAGTACTTC. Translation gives CASSLERGTYEQYF.

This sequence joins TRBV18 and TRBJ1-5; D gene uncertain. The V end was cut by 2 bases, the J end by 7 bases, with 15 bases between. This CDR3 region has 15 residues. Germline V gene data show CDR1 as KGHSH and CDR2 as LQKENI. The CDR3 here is CASSPGVGGNQPQHF. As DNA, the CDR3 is TGTGCCAGCTCACCAGGGGTGGGAGGGAACCAGCCCCAGCATTTT. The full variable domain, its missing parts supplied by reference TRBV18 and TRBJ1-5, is NAGVMQNPRHLVRRRGQEARLRCSPMKGHSHVYWYRQLPEEGLKFMVYLQKENIIDESGMPKERFSAEFPKEGPSILRIQQVVRGDSAAYFCASSPGVGGNQPQHFGDGTRLSIL.

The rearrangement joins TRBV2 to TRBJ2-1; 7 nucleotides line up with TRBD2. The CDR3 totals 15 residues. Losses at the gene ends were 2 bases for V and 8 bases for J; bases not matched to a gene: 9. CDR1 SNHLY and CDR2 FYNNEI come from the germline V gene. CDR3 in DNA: TGTGCCAGCAGTGAACGAGGGAGGGTAGGGGATGAGCAGTTCTTC. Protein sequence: CASSERGRVGDEQFF.

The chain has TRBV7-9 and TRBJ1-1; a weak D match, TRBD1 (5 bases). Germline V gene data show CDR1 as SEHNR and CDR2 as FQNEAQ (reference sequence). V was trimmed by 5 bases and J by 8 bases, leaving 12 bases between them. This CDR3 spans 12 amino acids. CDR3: CASSPRTIEAFF. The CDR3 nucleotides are TGTGCCAGCAGCCCCCGGACAATAGAAGCTTTCTTT.